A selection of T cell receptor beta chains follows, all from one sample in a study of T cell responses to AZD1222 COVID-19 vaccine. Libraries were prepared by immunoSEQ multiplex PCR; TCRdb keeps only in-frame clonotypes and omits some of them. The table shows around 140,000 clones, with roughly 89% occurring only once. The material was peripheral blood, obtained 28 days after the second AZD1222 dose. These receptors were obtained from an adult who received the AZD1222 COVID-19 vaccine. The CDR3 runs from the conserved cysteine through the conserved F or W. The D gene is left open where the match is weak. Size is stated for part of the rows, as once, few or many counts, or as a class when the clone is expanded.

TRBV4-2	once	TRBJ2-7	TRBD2	CASSQEYSSASGIYEQYF	TGTGCCAGCAGCCAAGAATATTCGTCCGCTAGCGGGATTTACGAGCAGTACTTC
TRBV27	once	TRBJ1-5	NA	CASRGSNQPQHF	TGTGCCAGCAGGGGTAGCAATCAGCCCCAGCATTTT
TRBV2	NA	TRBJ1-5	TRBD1	CASSGQGSNQPQHF	TGTGCCAGCAGTGGACAGGGTAGCAATCAGCCCCAGCATTTT
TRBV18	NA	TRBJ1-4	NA	CASSLGATNEKLFF	TGTGCCAGCTCACTGGGGGCAACTAATGAAAAACTGTTTTTT
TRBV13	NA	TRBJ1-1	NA	CASSFNFQNTEAFF	TGTGCCAGCAGCTTCAACTTCCAGAACACTGAAGCTTTCTTT
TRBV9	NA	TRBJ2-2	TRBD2	CASSVAPSGIGGELFF	TGTGCCAGCAGCGTAGCTCCTAGCGGGATTGGCGGGGAGCTGTTTTTT
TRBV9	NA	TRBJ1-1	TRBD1	CASSQGSTGGLDTEAFF	TGTGCCAGCAGCCAGGGGTCGACAGGGGGTTTGGACACTGAAGCTTTCTTT
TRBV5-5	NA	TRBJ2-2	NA	CASSLDWWAGGELFF	TGTGCCAGCAGCTTGGATTGGTGGGCGGGCGGGGAGCTGTTTTTT
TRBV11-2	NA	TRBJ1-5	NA	CASSLAGRNQPQHF	TGTGCCAGCAGCCTGGCCGGGAGAAATCAGCCCCAGCATTTT
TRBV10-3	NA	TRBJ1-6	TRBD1	CAISPDRGADSPLHF	TGTGCCATCAGCCCTGACAGGGGCGCTGATTCACCCCTCCACTTT
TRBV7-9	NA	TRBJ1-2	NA	CASSLDGYTF	TGTGCCAGCAGCTTAGATGGCTACACCTTC
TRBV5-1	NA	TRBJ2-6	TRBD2	CASDTGGRTSGANVLTF	TGCGCCAGCGACACGGGAGGGAGGACCTCTGGGGCCAACGTCCTGACTTTC
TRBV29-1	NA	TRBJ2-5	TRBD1	CSGGQGQETQYF	TGCAGCGGTGGACAGGGGCAAGAGACCCAGTACTTC
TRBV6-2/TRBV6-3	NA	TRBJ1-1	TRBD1	CASSYSLRTGEAFF	TGTGCCAGCAGTTACAGCCTAAGGACAGGGGAAGCTTTCTTT
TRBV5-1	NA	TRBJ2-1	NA	CASRTVDSNNEQFF	TGCGCCAGCAGGACGGTCGACTCCAACAATGAGCAGTTCTTC
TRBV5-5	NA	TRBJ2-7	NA	CASSLALNGAYEQYF	TGTGCCAGCAGCTTGGCCCTCAATGGGGCCTACGAGCAGTACTTC
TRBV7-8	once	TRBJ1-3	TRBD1	CASSLGVTGRRGSGNTIYF	TGTGCCAGCAGCTTAGGAGTGACAGGGCGACGGGGGTCTGGAAACACCATATATTTT
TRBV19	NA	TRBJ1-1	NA	CASSIGANTEAFF	TGTGCCAGTAGTATAGGGGCTAACACTGAAGCTTTCTTT
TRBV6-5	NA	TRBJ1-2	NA	CASTDENYGYTF	TGTGCCAGCACCGACGAGAACTATGGCTACACCTTC
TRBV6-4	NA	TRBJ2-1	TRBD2	CASSSGTSGAAGGEQFF	TGTGCCAGCAGTTCCGGGACTAGCGGGGCTGCCGGAGGCGAGCAGTTCTTC
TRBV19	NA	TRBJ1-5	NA	CASSMTGWEYQPQHF	TGTGCCAGTAGTATGACGGGATGGGAATATCAGCCCCAGCATTTT
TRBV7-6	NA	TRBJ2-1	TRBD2	CASSLVDLAGEVSSEQFF	TGTGCCAGCAGCTTAGTTGATTTAGCGGGAGAGGTGTCAAGTGAGCAGTTCTTC
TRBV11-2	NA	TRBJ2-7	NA	CASSRGGSSYEQYF	TGTGCCAGCAGCCGGGGCGGTAGCTCCTACGAGCAGTACTTC
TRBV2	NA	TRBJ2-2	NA	CASSETTTGELFF	TGTGCCAGCAGTGAAACGACTACGGGGGAGCTGTTTTTT
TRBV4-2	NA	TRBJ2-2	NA	CAALSPTGELFF	TGTGCCGCACTATCCCCCACCGGGGAGCTGTTTTTT
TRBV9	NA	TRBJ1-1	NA	CASSVSVNTEAFF	TGTGCCAGCAGCGTCTCAGTGAACACTGAAGCTTTCTTT
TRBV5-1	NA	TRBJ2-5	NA	CASSPGNRPQETQYF	TGCGCCAGCAGCCCTGGGAACAGACCGCAAGAGACCCAGTACTTC
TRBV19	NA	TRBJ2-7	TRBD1	CASSFTGQGGQYF	TGTGCCAGTAGCTTTACGGGACAGGGCGGGCAGTACTTC
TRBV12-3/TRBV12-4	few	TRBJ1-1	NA	CASRKGTEAFF	TGTGCCAGCAGGAAGGGCACTGAAGCTTTCTTT
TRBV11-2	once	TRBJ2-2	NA	CASSFAGELFF	TGTGCCAGCAGCTTCGCAGGGGAGCTGTTTTTT
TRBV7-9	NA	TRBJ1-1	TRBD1	CASSLVRGGQAYTEAFF	TGTGCCAGCAGCTTAGTACGGGGAGGACAGGCTTACACTGAAGCTTTCTTT